The present T cell receptor beta chain was sequenced within a study of response to subunit inactivated influenza vaccine (dated by TCRdb to 2016 to 2018). Describing the broader study: The study used deep quantitative T cell receptor repertoire profiling to track responses to a trivalent subunit inactivated influenza vaccine.

Taken from cysteine to phenylalanine, the CDR3 has 15 residues. The DNA shown is the 45-base CDR3, in frame from base 1. As encoded in the germline V gene, CDR1 is SGHTS while CDR2 is YDEGEE. Trimming takes 0 bases from V and 0 bases from J, and the germline ends sit 10 bases apart. Summary of the overall study and its limitations: The authors proposed that each seasonal influenza vaccination may bring in only a limited number of new T cells.

The library was built by means of RT-PCR. The instrument given in TCRdb is Illumina HiSeq 2500. Starting from the raw public reads, TCRdb applied fastp trimming at Q25, assembled clones with MiXCR and retained in-frame beta chains. CDR3 protein sequences are deduplicated, and each keeps its most common genes and DNA. The sample records roughly 550,000 distinct CDR3 sequences, under 25% of which are singletons. Of the sample, 2.5% to 3% falls within the top ten clones. Note on this clonotype: The specificity of this receptor is unknown. The input lacks base qualities; no much larger clone sits a single base away.

The same sample was also used in a study of T cells expressing NK-cell markers. The second investigation adds: 5'RACE template switching, by which a universal primer site and unique molecular identifiers were added, was used to make TCR beta cDNA libraries. TCR beta-chain repertoires were profiled in sorted CD3+CD56+NKG2C+, CD3+CD56+NKG2C- and CD3+CD56-NKG2C+ T-cell subsets from fewer than 10 donors. Seven of the eight sequenced donors were HCMV-seropositive and one was HCMV-seronegative. To restrict sorting to alphabetaTCR-expressing T cells, an anti-gammadeltaTCR antibody was added in several experiments. In six donors, the dominant CD3+CD56+NKG2C+ clonotypes were among the top 10 CD8+ clonotypes and accounted for about 1.0-7.5% of CD8+ T cells. Those dominant clonotypes were again the most abundant among CD3+CD56-NKG2C+ cells in a handful of donors, at roughly 25-65%. Whether the expanded NKG2C-expressing T cell clones were specific for HCMV antigens remained unclear. The eight sequenced donors were randomly selected healthy volunteers, three men and five women. A commercial ELISA kit detecting HCMV-specific IgG in serum was used to determine HCMV serostatus. Peripheral blood mononuclear cells were isolated from blood by Ficoll density gradient centrifugation. CD4+ and CD8+ T cells were isolated from PBMC by magnetic immunoseparation with Miltenyi isolation kits. Synthesis of cDNA was primed from the TCR beta constant segment and was followed by two consecutive PCR amplification steps. Illumina HiSeq 2000/2500, MiSeq or NextSeq was used to sequence libraries as 2 x 150 bp reads. MIGEC was used to demultiplex reads and group reads by UMI, and MiTCR was used to assemble and quantify clonotypes. To exclude erroneous sequences, any TCR cDNA sequence not supported by at least two reads was discarded. The tcR package was used for downstream repertoire analysis, and clonotypes were matched between fractions using CDR3 nucleotide sequence together with V segment. VDJmatch was used to annotate antigen specificity against VDJdb, with one amino acid substitution in CDR3 allowed.

Here the sequenced sample was CD4+ T cells sorted from PBMCs, taken 12 days after vaccination. The sequence derives from a man in his forties or fifties who received an inactivated influenza vaccine. Donor details come from another sample of the same person, matched by shared clones. The rearrangement joined TRBV5-8 to TRBJ2-7; the D call could be TRBD1 or TRBD2, with each sharing 6 bases. The CDR3 protein: CASSLGGDTSYEQYF. The nucleotides are TGTGCCAGCAGCTTGGGCGGGGACACCTCCTACGAGCAGTACTTC.